These T cell receptor beta chains were read from a single sample in a study of blood T cell repertoires in COVID-19. Clones were sequenced by immunoSEQ multiplex PCR, and TCRdb holds only the in-frame ones, with some missing. The repertoire holds some 150,000 clones, with roughly 81% as singletons. Sequencing was carried out using peripheral blood. The receptors were sampled from a woman between 45 and 65 years old with active or convalescent COVID-19. Both conserved end residues are part of each CDR3. D genes are given only for firm matches. Size is stated for part of the rows, as once, few or many counts, or as a class when the clone is expanded.

TRBV5-5	TRBD1	TRBJ2-5	-	TGTGCCAGCAGCAACCTGGGACAGGGAGAGACCCAGTACTTC	CASSNLGQGETQYF
TRBV18	TRBD1	TRBJ1-3	-	TGTGCCAGCTCTCCGAACCCGACAGGGGCAATCTCTGGAAACACCATATATTTT	CASSPNPTGAISGNTIYF
TRBV7-9	-	TRBJ2-2	-	TGTGCCAGCAGCTTCGAGGTCCCTCGGGGCGGGGAGCTGTTTTTT	CASSFEVPRGGELFF
TRBV24-1	TRBD1	TRBJ2-1	-	TGTGCCACCAGTGATCCCGGGACAGGGGGCTCGAATGAGCAGTTCTTC	CATSDPGTGGSNEQFF
TRBV20-1	TRBD1	TRBJ2-5	-	TGCAGTGCTACTGACAGGGGTTCTCAGGAGACCCAGTACTTC	CSATDRGSQETQYF
TRBV7-9	-	TRBJ1-1	once	TGTGCCAGCAGCTTATTTAAAGGGAAGCGGACTGAAGCTTTCTTT	CASSLFKGKRTEAFF
TRBV7-2	TRBD2	TRBJ2-1	-	TGTGCCAGCACCACCGATCTAGCGGGAGTTCACAATGAGCAGTTCTTC	CASTTDLAGVHNEQFF
TRBV11-1	TRBD2	TRBJ2-5	-	TGTGCCAGCAGCGTCGGAGGCGGGAGGGTCCAAGAGACCCAGTACTTC	CASSVGGGRVQETQYF
TRBV16	-	TRBJ1-1	-	TGTGCCAGCAGTCCCAGAGGTAAGGACACTGAAGCTTTCTTT	CASSPRGKDTEAFF
TRBV6-2/TRBV6-3	-	TRBJ2-1	-	TGTGCCAGCAGGCCTCACAGGGAAGGCCACAATGAGCAGTTCTTC	CASRPHREGHNEQFF
TRBV11-2	-	TRBJ1-3	-	TGTGCCAGCAGGTTCGCGGGAGGGTCCAAAGACTCTGGAAACACCATATATTTT	CASRFAGGSKDSGNTIYF
TRBV7-2	-	TRBJ1-2	-	TGTGCCAGCAGCTTAGAACCCCTAAGGAGTGGCTACACCTTC	CASSLEPLRSGYTF
TRBV5-1	-	TRBJ2-1	-	TGCGCCAGCAGCGTTACTACTGGATACAATGAGCAGTTCTTC	CASSVTTGYNEQFF
TRBV5-6	-	TRBJ1-1	-	TGTGCCAGCAGCCAGGGATATTCTGAAGCTTTCTTT	CASSQGYSEAFF
TRBV5-1	TRBD1	TRBJ1-1	once	TGCGCCAGCAGCGACGGGACAGTTATCATGAACACTGAAGCTTTCTTT	CASSDGTVIMNTEAFF
TRBV5-1	-	TRBJ1-2	-	TGCGCCAGCAGCTTGACGGCGGACTATGGCTACACCTTC	CASSLTADYGYTF
TRBV6-2/TRBV6-3	-	TRBJ2-7	-	TGTGCCAGCAACCCGCCCCGAGGGGACACCTACGAGCAGTACTTC	CASNPPRGDTYEQYF
TRBV5-5	TRBD1	TRBJ1-1	-	TGTGCCAGCACTCCCGAGGGGGCCCCGAACACTGAAGCTTTCTTT	CASTPEGAPNTEAFF
TRBV29-1	-	TRBJ1-2	-	TGCAGCGTTCGGGTATCTTTGGAGGGCTACACCTTC	CSVRVSLEGYTF
TRBV28	TRBD1	TRBJ1-2	-	TGTGCCAGCAGGGGGACGTATAGACAGGGGGCTAACTATGGCTACACCTTC	CASRGTYRQGANYGYTF
TRBV28	TRBD1	TRBJ2-7	-	TGTGCCAGCAGTCCAACCCGCCCCCGGGACAGGACCTACGAGCAGTACTTC	CASSPTRPRDRTYEQYF
TRBV7-2	-	TRBJ2-3	once	TGTGCCAGCAGCGTCCGGGACTCTAGCATAGATACGCAGTATTTT	CASSVRDSSIDTQYF
TRBV11-2	-	TRBJ2-3	-	TGTGCCAGCAGCCCTATTCGCACAGATACGCAGTATTTT	CASSPIRTDTQYF
TRBV3-1/TRBV3-2	-	TRBJ1-1	-	TGTGCCAGCAGCAGGGGACTGGGCACTGAAGCTTTCTTT	CASSRGLGTEAFF
TRBV4-3	-	TRBJ2-1	-	TGCGCCAGCAGCACCTCATCAGGGGCTTGGCATGAGCAGTTCTTC	CASSTSSGAWHEQFF
TRBV5-1	-	TRBJ2-2	few	TGCGCCAGCAGTCCGGGGAATTCCGGGGAGCTGTTTTTT	CASSPGNSGELFF
TRBV2	-	TRBJ2-5	-	TGTGCCAGCCGGGGGAACCTAGGCGGCGAGACCCAGTACTTC	CASRGNLGGETQYF
TRBV7-8	-	TRBJ1-5	-	TGTGCCAGCAGCTTACTGAGTTTCAATAGCAATCAGCCCCAGCATTTT	CASSLLSFNSNQPQHF
TRBV5-6	-	TRBJ2-7	-	TGTGCCAGCAAACTAAACCGGGACACTAACGAGCAGTACTTC	CASKLNRDTNEQYF
TRBV13	-	TRBJ2-5	few	TGTGCCAGCAGCTTAGTAGGGGGGGCCCAAGAGACCCAGTACTTC	CASSLVGGAQETQYF
TRBV7-2	TRBD2	TRBJ2-2	-	TGTGCCAGCAGGCGCCGACTAGCGGGGGGCCCCTCGGGCACCGGGGAGCTGTTTTTT	CASRRRLAGGPSGTGELFF
TRBV7-3	-	TRBJ2-3	-	TGTGCCAGCAGCGCCAAGTTGGGGCGGGGAGGCACAGATACGCAGTATTTT	CASSAKLGRGGTDTQYF
TRBV29-1	TRBD1	TRBJ2-7	-	TGCAGCGTTGAGTCTACAGGGGGCTACGAGCAGTACTTC	CSVESTGGYEQYF
TRBV6-1	-	TRBJ2-3	once	TGTGCCAGCAGTGAGTCTAGGGCGGGAGATACGCAGTATTTT	CASSESRAGDTQYF
TRBV4-1	TRBD2	TRBJ2-3	-	TGCGCCAGCAGCCAAGATTGGCTAGCGGGAATGGCTGATACGCAGTATTTT	CASSQDWLAGMADTQYF
TRBV6-1	-	TRBJ1-1	-	TGTGCCAGCAGTGAGAAGGGGTGGGGCACTGAAGCTTTCTTT	CASSEKGWGTEAFF
TRBV11-2	-	TRBJ2-2	-	TGTGCCAGCACCGAGCGGTGGGGGCAGGCCGGGGAGCTGTTTTTT	CASTERWGQAGELFF
TRBV6-5	TRBD2	TRBJ2-7	-	TGTGCCAGCAGTTGGGCAGCGGGATCATCGGGGTACGAGCAGTACTTC	CASSWAAGSSGYEQYF
TRBV5-1	TRBD1	TRBJ1-4	-	TGCGCCAGCAGCTTGGGACAGGGAGCAACTAATGAAAAACTGTTTTTT	CASSLGQGATNEKLFF
TRBV18	TRBD1	TRBJ2-7	-	TGTGCCAGCTCACCGGGGACAGCACATTCCTACGAGCAGTACTTC	CASSPGTAHSYEQYF
TRBV23-1	-	TRBJ2-7	few	TGCGCCAGCAGTCATGGCGGCTCCTACGAGCAGTACTTC	CASSHGGSYEQYF
TRBV11-2	TRBD1	TRBJ1-1	once	TGTGCCAGCAGCTTAACGACAGGGGTGATCGCTGAAGCTTTCTTT	CASSLTTGVIAEAFF
TRBV7-8	TRBD1	TRBJ1-5	-	TGTGCCAGCAGCTTCTCGACAGGGAGGAGCAATCAGCCCCAGCATTTT	CASSFSTGRSNQPQHF
TRBV11-2	TRBD2	TRBJ2-2	-	TGTGCCAGCAGCGCTAGCGGGAGTCTTCGGATTCGTCCCGGGGAGCTGTTTTTT	CASSASGSLRIRPGELFF
TRBV27	-	TRBJ1-6	-	TGTGCCAGCAGTTTATATGGGACTCCTCCGAGCTCCTATAATTCACCCCTCCACTTT	CASSLYGTPPSSYNSPLHF
TRBV30	-	TRBJ2-3	-	TGTGCCTGGAGTGTTGCACAGCCAGATACGCAGTATTTT	CAWSVAQPDTQYF
TRBV15	-	TRBJ1-1	-	TGTGCCACCAGCAGGACTCGCCGAATTGGTACTGAAGCTTTCTTT	CATSRTRRIGTEAFF
TRBV6-2/TRBV6-3	TRBD2	TRBJ2-3	-	TGTGCCAGCAGCCCGTGGACTAGTGGGGCAGATACGCAGTATTTT	CASSPWTSGADTQYF
TRBV25-1	TRBD1	TRBJ2-2	-	TGTGCCAGCAGTGAATTAGGGGACAGGGGGCGCGCCGGGGAGCTGTTTTTT	CASSELGDRGRAGELFF
TRBV28	-	TRBJ1-3	-	TGTGCCAGCAGCACAGGGAGCTCTGGAAACACCATATATTTT	CASSTGSSGNTIYF
TRBV29-1	-	TRBJ2-5	-	TGCAGCTTCCGGACAGTTCAAGAGACCCAGTACTTC	CSFRTVQETQYF
TRBV7-2	TRBD1	TRBJ1-4	-	TGTGCCAGCAGCAACCCCCGGGACAGCCCTGAAAAACTGTTTTTT	CASSNPRDSPEKLFF
TRBV30	-	TRBJ2-7	few	TGTGCCTGGAGTGAGGGACATCAGTTCTACGAGCAGTACTTC	CAWSEGHQFYEQYF
TRBV28	-	TRBJ1-3	few	TGTGCCAGCAGTTCACTCTCTACAGGGCATGGAAACACCATATATTTT	CASSSLSTGHGNTIYF
TRBV29-1	TRBD1	TRBJ1-2	-	TGCAGCGTTGAATACGACAGGGTGAACTATGGCTACACCTTC	CSVEYDRVNYGYTF
TRBV20-1	TRBD1	TRBJ1-6	-	TGCAGTGCTAGTATGGCAGGGGGTACTTCACCCCTCCACTTT	CSASMAGGTSPLHF